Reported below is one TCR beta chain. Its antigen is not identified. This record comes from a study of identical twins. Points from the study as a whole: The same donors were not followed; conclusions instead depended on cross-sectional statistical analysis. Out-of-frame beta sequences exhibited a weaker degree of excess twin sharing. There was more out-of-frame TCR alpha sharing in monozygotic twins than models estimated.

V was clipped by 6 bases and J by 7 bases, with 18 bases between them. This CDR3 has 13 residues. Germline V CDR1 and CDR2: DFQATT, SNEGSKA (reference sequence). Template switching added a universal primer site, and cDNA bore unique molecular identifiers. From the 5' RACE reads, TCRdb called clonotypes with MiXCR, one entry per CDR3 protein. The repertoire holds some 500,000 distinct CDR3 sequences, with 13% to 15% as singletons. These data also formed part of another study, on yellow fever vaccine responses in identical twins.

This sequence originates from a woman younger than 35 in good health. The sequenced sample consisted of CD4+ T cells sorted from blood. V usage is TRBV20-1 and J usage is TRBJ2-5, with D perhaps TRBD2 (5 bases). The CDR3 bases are TGCAGTGCCAACGGACTGATATTAGGGACCCAGTACTTC. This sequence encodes CSANGLILGTQYF.